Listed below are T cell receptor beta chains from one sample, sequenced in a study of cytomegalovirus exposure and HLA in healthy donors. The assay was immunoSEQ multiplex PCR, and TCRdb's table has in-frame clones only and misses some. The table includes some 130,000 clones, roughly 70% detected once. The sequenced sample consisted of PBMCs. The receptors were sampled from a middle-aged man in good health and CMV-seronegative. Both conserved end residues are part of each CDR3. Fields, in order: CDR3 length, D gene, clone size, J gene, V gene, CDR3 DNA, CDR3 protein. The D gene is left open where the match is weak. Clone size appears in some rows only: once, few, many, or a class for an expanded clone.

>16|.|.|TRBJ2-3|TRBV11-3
TGTGCCAGCAGCTTTTCCTCGGCGGCTAGCACAGATACGCAGTATTTT
CASSFSSAASTDTQYF
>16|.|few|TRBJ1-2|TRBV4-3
TGCGCCAGCAGCCAAGAATGGGACACCTCTAACTATGGCTACACCTTC
CASSQEWDTSNYGYTF
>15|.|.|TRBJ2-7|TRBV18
TGTGCCAGCTCACCCCTACCAGGCAGAACCTACGAGCAGTACTTC
CASSPLPGRTYEQYF
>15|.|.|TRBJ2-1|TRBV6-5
TGTGCCAGCAGTTACTTCTGGGCGGACAACAATGAGCAGTTCTTC
CASSYFWADNNEQFF
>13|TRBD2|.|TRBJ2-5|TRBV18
TGTGCCAGCTCACCCCCCGGGGGGAAGACCCAGTACTTC
CASSPPGGKTQYF
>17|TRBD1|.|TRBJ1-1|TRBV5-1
TGCGCCAGCAGCTTGGCCGGGAGCTCACAGGGGGAGGACGAAGCTTTCTTT
CASSLAGSSQGEDEAFF
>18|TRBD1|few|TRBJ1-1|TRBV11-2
TGTGCCAGCAGCTTGGCGACCGGACAGGGGCCATTGAACACTGAAGCTTTCTTT
CASSLATGQGPLNTEAFF
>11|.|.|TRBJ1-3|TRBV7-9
TGTGCCAGCAGCCCCGGGGAGACCATATATTTT
CASSPGETIYF
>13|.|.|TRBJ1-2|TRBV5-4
TGTGCCAGCAGCTCCTCAGCGGGAGTCGGCTACACCTTC
CASSSSAGVGYTF
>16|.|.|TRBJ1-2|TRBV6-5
TGTGCCAGCAGTTACTCGCTATCGGGTGGGAACTATGGCTACACCTTC
CASSYSLSGGNYGYTF
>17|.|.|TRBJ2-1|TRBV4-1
TGCGCCAGCAGCCAAGTATCCGCGGAGGTCCACTACAATGAGCAGTTCTTC
CASSQVSAEVHYNEQFF
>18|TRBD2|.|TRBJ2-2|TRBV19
TGTGCCAGTAGTATAGGATCTGGGACTAGCGGGAAAATCGGGGAGCTGTTTTTT
CASSIGSGTSGKIGELFF
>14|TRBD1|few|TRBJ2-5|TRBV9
TGTGCCAGCAGCAGGACAGGGGGGCAAGAGACCCAGTACTTC
CASSRTGGQETQYF
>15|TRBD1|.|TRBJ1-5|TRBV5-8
TGTGCCAGCAACCCGGGACAGCTCTTCAATCAGCCCCAGCATTTT
CASNPGQLFNQPQHF
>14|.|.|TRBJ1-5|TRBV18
TGTGCCAGCTCACCGGAGGTTAGCAATCAGCCCCAGCATTTT
CASSPEVSNQPQHF
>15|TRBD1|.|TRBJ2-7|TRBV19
TGTGCCAGTAGTGCCCTGGGACAGGGCGCTTACGAGCAGTACTTC
CASSALGQGAYEQYF
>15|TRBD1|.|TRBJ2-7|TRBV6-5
TGTGCCAGCAGTTACTCTGGGACAGGGGGCGGCGAGCAGTACTTC
CASSYSGTGGGEQYF
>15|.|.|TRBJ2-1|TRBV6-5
TGTGCCAGCACTCTACGGGGTGGGACACAGAATGAGCAGTTCTTC
CASTLRGGTQNEQFF
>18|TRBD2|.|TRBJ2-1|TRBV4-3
TGCGCCAGCAGCCAAAGGGAGGAGAAGCGGGGGTCCTACAATGAGCAGTTCTTC
CASSQREEKRGSYNEQFF
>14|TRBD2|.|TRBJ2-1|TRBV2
TGTGCCAGCAGCCTACCCCTACTAGCGGATGAGCAGTTCTTC
CASSLPLLADEQFF
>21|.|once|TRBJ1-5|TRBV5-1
TGCGCCAGCAGCTTTTACCCCCAACTCCGGCCGGGGGGCTTTAGCAATCAGCCCCAGCATTTT
CASSFYPQLRPGGFSNQPQHF
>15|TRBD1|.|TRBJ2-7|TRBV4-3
TGCGCCAGCAGCCGAGTAAGACAGGGGGCAAACGGGCAGTACTTC
CASSRVRQGANGQYF
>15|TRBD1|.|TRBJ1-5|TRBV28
TGTGCCAGCAGTTTGCATGGGACAGAGAATCAGCCCCAGCATTTT
CASSLHGTENQPQHF
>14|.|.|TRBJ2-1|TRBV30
TGTGCCTGGAGTCCTGGGCCCCCCTACAATGAGCAGTTCTTC
CAWSPGPPYNEQFF
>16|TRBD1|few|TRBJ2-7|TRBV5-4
TGTGCCAGCAGCTTGGTCAGGGGACAGGGCACCTACGAGCAGTACTTC
CASSLVRGQGTYEQYF
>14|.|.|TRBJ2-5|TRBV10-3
TGTGCCATCAGTGGCCGGGCCGCGGGCGAGACCCAGTACTTC
CAISGRAAGETQYF
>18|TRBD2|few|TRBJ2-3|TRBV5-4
TGTGCCAGCAGCCGTTCAAGACAAGGGACTAGCGGGAGTATAACGCAGTATTTT
CASSRSRQGTSGSITQYF
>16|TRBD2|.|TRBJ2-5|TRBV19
TGTGCCAGTAGTCTACGGACTAGCGGGGCCCAAGAGACCCAGTACTTC
CASSLRTSGAQETQYF
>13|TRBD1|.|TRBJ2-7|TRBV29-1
TGCAGCGTTGGACAGGGTATGGAGTACGAGCAGTACTTC
CSVGQGMEYEQYF
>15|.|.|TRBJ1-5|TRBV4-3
TGCGCCAGCAGCCAAGACCTCGGTAACAATCAGCCCCAGCATTTT
CASSQDLGNNQPQHF
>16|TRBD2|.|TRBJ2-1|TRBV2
TGTGCCAGCAGGGAGTCACTAGCGGGCCTCTACAATGAGCAGTTCTTC
CASRESLAGLYNEQFF
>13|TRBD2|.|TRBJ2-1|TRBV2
TGTGCCAGCAGTCCGGGACTAGTAGATGAGCAGTTCTTC
CASSPGLVDEQFF
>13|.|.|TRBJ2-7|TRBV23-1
TGCGCCAGCAGTCGGGGAGTGGGTCGGGAGCAGTACTTC
CASSRGVGREQYF
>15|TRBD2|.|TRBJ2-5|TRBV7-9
TGTGCCAGCAGTCAGCCGGGACTAGAAGAAGAGACCCAGTACTTC
CASSQPGLEEETQYF
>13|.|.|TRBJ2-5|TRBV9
TGTGCCAGCAGCTCCCGGTGGGAGGAGACCCAGTACTTC
CASSSRWEETQYF
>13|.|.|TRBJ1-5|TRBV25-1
TGTGCCAGCAGTGAATCGGGCAATCAGCCCCAGCATTTT
CASSESGNQPQHF
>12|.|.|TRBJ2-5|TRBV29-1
TGCAGCGGAAGGAGGGACGCAGAGACCCAGTACTTC
CSGRRDAETQYF
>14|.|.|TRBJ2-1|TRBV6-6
TGTGCCAGCAGTACCGGGACTTTTTACAATGAGCAGTTCTTC
CASSTGTFYNEQFF
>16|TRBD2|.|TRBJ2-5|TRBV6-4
TGTGCCAGCAGTGACTCGGCTGCGGGGGGGCCGGAGACCCAGTACTTC
CASSDSAAGGPETQYF
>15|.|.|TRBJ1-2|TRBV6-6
TGTGCCAGCAGTTACTCCTACGGGGGTAACTATGGCTACACCTTC
CASSYSYGGNYGYTF
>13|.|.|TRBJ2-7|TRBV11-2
TGTGCCAGCAGCCCCCGGTCAGGTGCCGAGCAGTACTTC
CASSPRSGAEQYF
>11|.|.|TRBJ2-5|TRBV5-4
TGTGCCAGCAGCTCTCAAGAGACCCAGTACTTC
CASSSQETQYF
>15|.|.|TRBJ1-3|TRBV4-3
TGCGCCAGCAGCCAAGATCCACAGGGTGGAAACACCATATATTTT
CASSQDPQGGNTIYF
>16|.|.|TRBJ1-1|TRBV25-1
TGTGCCAGCAGTGAATTTGGGGGCAGGGGGAACACTGAAGCTTTCTTT
CASSEFGGRGNTEAFF
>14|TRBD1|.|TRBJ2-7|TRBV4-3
TGCGCCAGCAGCTACCTCGGACAGGGGTACGAGCAGTACTTC
CASSYLGQGYEQYF
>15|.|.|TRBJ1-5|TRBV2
TGTGCCAGCAGCCGGGCGGGGGCTGGGATTCAGCCCCAGCATTTT
CASSRAGAGIQPQHF